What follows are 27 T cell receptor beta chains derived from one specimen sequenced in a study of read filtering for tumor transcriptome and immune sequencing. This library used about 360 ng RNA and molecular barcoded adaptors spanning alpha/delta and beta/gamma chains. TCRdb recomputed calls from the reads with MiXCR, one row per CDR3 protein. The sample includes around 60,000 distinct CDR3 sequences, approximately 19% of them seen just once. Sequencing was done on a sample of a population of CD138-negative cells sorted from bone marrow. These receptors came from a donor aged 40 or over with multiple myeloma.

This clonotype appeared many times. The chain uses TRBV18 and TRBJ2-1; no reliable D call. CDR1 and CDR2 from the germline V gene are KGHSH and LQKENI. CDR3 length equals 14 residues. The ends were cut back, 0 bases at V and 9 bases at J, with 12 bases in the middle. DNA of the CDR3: TGTGCCAGCTCACCACCGGCGCTAGTAGGTGAGCAGTTCTTC. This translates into CASSPPALVGEQFF. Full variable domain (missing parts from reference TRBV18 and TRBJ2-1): NAGVMQNPRHLVRRRGQEARLRCSPMKGHSHVYWYRQLPEEGLKFMVYLQKENIIDESGMPKERFSAEFPKEGPSILRIQQVVRGDSAAYFCASSPPALVGEQFFGPGTRLTVL.

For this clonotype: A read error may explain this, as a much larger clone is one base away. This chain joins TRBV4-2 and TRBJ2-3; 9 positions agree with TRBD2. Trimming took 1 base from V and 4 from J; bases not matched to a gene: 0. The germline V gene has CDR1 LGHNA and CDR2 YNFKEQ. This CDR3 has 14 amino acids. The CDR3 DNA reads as TGTGCCAGCAGCCAAGGGACTAGCGCAGATACGCAGTATTTT. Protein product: CASSQGTSADTQYF.

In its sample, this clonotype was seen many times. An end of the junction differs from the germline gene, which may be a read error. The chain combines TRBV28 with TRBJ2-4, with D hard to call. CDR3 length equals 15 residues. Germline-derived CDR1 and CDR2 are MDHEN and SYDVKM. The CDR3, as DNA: TGTGCCAGCAGGCAGACATTCGCGGCCAAAAACATTCAGTATTTC. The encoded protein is CASRQTFAAKNIQYF.

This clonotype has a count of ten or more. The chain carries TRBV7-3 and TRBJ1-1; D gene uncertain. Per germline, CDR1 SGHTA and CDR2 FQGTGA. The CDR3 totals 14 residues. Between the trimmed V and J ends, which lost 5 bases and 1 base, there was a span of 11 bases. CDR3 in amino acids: CASSPSSQNTEAFF. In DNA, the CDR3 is TGTGCCAGCAGCCCGTCCTCTCAGAACACTGAAGCTTTCTTT. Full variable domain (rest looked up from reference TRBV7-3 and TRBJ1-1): GAGVSQTPSNKVTEKGKYVELRCDPISGHTALYWYRQSLGQGPEFLIYFQGTGAADDSGLPNDRFFAVRPEGSVSTLKIQRTERGDSAVYLCASSPSSQNTEAFFGQGTRLTVV.

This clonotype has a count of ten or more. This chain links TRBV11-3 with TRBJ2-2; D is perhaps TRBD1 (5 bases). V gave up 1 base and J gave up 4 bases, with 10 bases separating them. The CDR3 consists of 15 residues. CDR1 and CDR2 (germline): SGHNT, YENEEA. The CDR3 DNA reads TGTGCCAGCAGCTTAGTCACAGGATTCACCGGGGAGCTGTTTTTT. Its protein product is CASSLVTGFTGELFF.

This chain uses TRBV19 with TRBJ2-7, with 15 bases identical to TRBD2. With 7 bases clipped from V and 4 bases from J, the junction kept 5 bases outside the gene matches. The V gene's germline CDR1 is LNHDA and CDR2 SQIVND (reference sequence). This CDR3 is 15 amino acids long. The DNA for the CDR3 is TGTGCCAGTACCGGACTAGCGGGAGGGAATTACGAGCAGTACTTC. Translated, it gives CASTGLAGGNYEQYF.

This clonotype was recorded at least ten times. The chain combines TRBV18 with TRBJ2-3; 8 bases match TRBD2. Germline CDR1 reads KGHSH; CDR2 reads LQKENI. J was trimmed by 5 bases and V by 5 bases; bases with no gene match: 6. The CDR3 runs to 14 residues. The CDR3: CASSDSGTEDTQYF. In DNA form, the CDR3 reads TGTGCCAGCTCAGATAGCGGGACTGAAGATACGCAGTATTTT.

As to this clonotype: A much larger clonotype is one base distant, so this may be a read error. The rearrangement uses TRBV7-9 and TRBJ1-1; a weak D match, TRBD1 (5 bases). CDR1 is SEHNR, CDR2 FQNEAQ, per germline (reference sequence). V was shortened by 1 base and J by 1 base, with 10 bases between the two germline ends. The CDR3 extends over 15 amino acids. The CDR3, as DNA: TGTGCCAGCAGCTTAGGTGGACACGGGAACACTGAAGCTTTCTTT. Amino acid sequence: CASSLGGHGNTEAFF.

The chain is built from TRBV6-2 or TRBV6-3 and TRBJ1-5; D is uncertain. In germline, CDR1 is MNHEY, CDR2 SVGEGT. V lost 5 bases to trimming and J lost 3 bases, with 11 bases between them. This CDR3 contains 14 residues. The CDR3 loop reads CASSPGLDNQPQHF. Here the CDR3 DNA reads TGTGCCAGCAGTCCGGGTCTAGACAATCAGCCCCAGCATTTT.

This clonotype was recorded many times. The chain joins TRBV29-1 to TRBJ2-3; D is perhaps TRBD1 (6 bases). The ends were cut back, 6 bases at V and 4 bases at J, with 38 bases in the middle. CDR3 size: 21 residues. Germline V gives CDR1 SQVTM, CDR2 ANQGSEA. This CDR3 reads CSVTGVGGSQTLLGGPDTQYF. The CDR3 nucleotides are TGCAGCGTCACCGGGGTTGGGGGCTCTCAGACCCTTCTCGGAGGACCAGATACGCAGTATTTT.

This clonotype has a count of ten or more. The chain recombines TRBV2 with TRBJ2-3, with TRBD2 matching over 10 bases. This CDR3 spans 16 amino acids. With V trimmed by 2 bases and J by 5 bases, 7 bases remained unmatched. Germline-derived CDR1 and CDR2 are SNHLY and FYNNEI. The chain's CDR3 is CASSETGTSVRDTQYF. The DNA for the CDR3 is TGTGCCAGCAGTGAAACCGGGACTAGCGTCAGAGATACGCAGTATTTT. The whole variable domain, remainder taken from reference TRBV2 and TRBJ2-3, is EPEVTQTPSHQVTQMGQEVILRCVPISNHLYFYWYRQILGQKVEFLVSFYNNEISEKSEIFDDQFSVERPDGSNFTLKIRSTKLEDSAMYFCASSETGTSVRDTQYFGPGTRLTVL.

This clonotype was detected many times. CDR3 coding DNA: TGCAGTGCTAGTGACAGGCTGCAGTTCTTC. This translates into CSASDRLQFF. The chain uses TRBV20-1 and TRBJ2-1; a weak D match, TRBD1 (6 bases). The V gene lost 3 bases and the J gene lost 12 bases, with 9 bases spanning the gap. CDR1 and CDR2 from the germline V gene are DFQATT and SNEGSKA (reference sequence). CDR3 size: 10 residues.

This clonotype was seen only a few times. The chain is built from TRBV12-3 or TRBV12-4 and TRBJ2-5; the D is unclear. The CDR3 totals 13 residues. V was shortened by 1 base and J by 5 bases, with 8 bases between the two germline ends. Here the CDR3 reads CASSLGQVETQYF. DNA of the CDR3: TGTGCCAGCAGTTTAGGTCAGGTGGAGACCCAGTACTTC.

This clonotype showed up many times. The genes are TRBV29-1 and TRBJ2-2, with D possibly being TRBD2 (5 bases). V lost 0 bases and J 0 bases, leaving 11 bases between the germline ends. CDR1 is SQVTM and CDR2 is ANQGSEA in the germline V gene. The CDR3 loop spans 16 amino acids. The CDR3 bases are TGCAGCGTTGAAGATCGGGTTAGCGCGAACACCGGGGAGCTGTTTTTT. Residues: CSVEDRVSANTGELFF.

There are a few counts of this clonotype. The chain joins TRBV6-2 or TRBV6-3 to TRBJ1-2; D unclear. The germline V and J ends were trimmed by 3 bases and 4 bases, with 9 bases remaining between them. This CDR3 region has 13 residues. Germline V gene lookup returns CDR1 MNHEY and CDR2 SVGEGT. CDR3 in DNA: TGTGCCAGCAGTTATGGCAGCTTCTATGGCTACACCTTC. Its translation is CASSYGSFYGYTF.

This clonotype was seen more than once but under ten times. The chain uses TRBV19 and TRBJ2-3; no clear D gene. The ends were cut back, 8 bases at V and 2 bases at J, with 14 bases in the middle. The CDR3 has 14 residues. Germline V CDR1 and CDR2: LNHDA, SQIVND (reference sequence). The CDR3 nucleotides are TGTGCCAGTTCTGGGCCGCCCCTCACAGATACGCAGTATTTT. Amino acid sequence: CASSGPPLTDTQYF.

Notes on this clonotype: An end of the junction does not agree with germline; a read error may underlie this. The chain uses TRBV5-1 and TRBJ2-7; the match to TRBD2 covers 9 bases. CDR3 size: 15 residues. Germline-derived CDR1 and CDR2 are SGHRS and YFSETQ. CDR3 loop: CASSSSGGGAYEQYF. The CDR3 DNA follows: TGCGCCAGCAGCTCCTCCGGCGGGGGGGCCTACGAGCAATACTTC.

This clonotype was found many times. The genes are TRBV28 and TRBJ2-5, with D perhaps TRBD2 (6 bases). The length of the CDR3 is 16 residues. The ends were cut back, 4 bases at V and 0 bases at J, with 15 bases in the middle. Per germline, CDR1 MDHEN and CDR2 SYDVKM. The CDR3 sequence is CASSSPGRGNQETQYF. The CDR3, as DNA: TGTGCCAGCAGTTCGCCCGGGCGGGGCAACCAAGAGACCCAGTACTTC.

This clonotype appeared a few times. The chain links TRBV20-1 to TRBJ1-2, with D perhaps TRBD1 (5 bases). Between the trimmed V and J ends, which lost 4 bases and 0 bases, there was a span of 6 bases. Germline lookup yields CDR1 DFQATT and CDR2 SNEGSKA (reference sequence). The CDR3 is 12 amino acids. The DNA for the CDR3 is TGCAGTGCTACAGGGACTAACTATGGCTACACCTTC. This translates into CSATGTNYGYTF.

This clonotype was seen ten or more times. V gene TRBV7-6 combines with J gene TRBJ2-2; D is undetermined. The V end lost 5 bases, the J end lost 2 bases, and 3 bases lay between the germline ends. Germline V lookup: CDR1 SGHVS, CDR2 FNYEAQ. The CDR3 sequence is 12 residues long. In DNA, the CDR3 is TGTGCCAGCAGCCCCAACACCGGGGAGCTGTTTTTT. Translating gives CASSPNTGELFF.

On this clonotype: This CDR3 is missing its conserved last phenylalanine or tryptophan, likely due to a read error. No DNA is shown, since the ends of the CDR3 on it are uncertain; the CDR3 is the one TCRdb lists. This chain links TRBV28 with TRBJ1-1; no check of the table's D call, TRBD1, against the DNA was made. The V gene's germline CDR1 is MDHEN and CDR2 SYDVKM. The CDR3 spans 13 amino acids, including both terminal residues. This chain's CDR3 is CASSPPGTRGGFL.

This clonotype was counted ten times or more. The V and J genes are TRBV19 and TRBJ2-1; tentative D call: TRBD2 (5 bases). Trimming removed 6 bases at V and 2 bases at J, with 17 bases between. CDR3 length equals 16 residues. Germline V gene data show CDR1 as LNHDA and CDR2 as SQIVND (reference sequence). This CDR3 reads CASSSAGSRTYNEQFF. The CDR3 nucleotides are TGTGCCAGTAGCTCCGCGGGTAGCAGGACCTACAATGAGCAGTTCTTC.

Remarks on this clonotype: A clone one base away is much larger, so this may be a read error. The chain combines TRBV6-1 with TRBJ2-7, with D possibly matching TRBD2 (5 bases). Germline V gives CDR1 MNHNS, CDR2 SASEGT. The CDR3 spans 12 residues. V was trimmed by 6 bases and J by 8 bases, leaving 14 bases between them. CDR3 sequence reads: CASSSLVGKQYF. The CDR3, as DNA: TGTGCCAGCAGCTCCCTCGTCGGGAAGCAGTACTTC.

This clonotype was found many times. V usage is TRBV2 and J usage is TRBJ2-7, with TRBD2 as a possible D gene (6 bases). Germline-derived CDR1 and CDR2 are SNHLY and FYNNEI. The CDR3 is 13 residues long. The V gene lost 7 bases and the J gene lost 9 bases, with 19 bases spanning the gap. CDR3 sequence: CASKRGDSSGQYF. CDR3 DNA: TGTGCCAGCAAACGCGGGGATTCCTCGGGGCAGTACTTC.

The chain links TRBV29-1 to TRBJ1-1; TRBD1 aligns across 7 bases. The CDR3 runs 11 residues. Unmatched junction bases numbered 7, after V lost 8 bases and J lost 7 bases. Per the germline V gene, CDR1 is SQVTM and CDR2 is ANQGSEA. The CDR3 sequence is CSLQQGLEAFF. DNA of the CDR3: TGCAGCCTACAACAGGGGCTTGAAGCTTTCTTT. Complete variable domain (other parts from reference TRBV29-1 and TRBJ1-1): SAVISQKPSRDICQRGTSLTIQCQVDSQVTMMFWYRQQPGQSLTLIATANQGSEATYESGFVIDKFPISRPNLTFSTLTVSNMSPEDSSIYLCSLQQGLEAFFGQGTRLTVV.

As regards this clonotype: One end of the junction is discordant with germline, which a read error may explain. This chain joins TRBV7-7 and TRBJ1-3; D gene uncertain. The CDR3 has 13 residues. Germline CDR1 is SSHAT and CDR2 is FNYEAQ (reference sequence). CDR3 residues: CASSISSGNTIYF. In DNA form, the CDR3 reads TGTGCTAGCAGCATCTCCTCTGGAAACACCATATATTTT.

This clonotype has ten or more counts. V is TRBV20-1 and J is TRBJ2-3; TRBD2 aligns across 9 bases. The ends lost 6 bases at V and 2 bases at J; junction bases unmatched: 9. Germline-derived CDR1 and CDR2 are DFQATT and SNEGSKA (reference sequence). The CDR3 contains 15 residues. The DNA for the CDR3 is TGCAGTGCGAGATCCGGACTAGCGTTCACAGATACGCAGTATTTT. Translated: CSARSGLAFTDTQYF.